This T cell receptor (beta chain) was recorded in a study of siplizumab effects on memory and regulatory T cells. Study-wide points: Left unconfirmed was the suppressive function of proliferating Tregs from siplizumab cultures. Solely a minor proportion of alloreactive clones could be assigned to unstimulated subsets.

As regards this clone: Antigen unknown.

Assay: immunoSEQ multiplex PCR; the TCRdb copy retains only in-frame clones and omits some. The table records about 56,000 clones, around 98% of them present only once. CDR1 MNHEY and CDR2 SMNVEV come from the germline V gene (reference sequence). V lost 3 bases and J lost 4, with 12 bases in between. The CDR3 loop spans 14 amino acids. Source material: naive CD8+ T cells sorted from blood. The chain joins TRBV27 to TRBJ1-2; possibly TRBD1 for D (5 bases). The sequence was obtained from a human donor in good health. The CDR3 nucleotides read TGTGCCAGCAGTTTTGGGGGAGTCAGCTATGGCTACACCTTC. Its protein product is CASSFGGVSYGYTF.